Listed below are T cell receptor beta chains from one sample, sequenced in a study of blood T cell repertoires in COVID-19. Here immunoSEQ multiplex PCR was the method, and the copy in TCRdb shows in-frame clones only, minus some. Of about 38,000 clones in the sample, almost 90% were seen once. The sample taken for sequencing was peripheral blood. All receptors derive from a man aged 60 to 75 with active or convalescent COVID-19. Both conserved end residues are part of each CDR3. A D gene is named only where the DNA matches it firmly. Expanded clones get a size class; other rows say once, few or many, or leave the size out.

V: TRBV11-2
J: TRBJ1-2
size: -
D: TRBD1
DNA: TGTGCCAGCACCCGGGGGCGACAGGGCCGAGGATATGGCTACACCTTC
CDR3: CASTRGRQGRGYGYTF

V: TRBV3-1/TRBV3-2
J: TRBJ2-1
size: -
D: TRBD2
DNA: TGTGCCAGCAGCCAAGAGTTGGCTAGCGGGAATGAGCAGTTCTTC
CDR3: CASSQELASGNEQFF

V: TRBV6-2/TRBV6-3
J: TRBJ2-1
size: -
D: TRBD2
DNA: TGTGCCAGCAGTTACAGGAGCGGGGAGCCTATCGATGAGCAGTTCTTC
CDR3: CASSYRSGEPIDEQFF

V: TRBV5-4
J: TRBJ2-1
size: once
D: TRBD1
DNA: TGTGCCAGCAGCCTATCAGGGGACAGGTCCTACAATGAGCAGTTCTTC
CDR3: CASSLSGDRSYNEQFF

V: TRBV4-2
J: TRBJ2-5
size: few
D: -
DNA: TGTGCCAGCAGCCCGGACGGGACATCGAAAGAGACCCAGTACTTC
CDR3: CASSPDGTSKETQYF

V: TRBV11-2
J: TRBJ2-5
size: -
D: TRBD2
DNA: TGTGCCAGCAGCTCCCCGGGACTAGGCCAAGAGACCCAGTACTTC
CDR3: CASSSPGLGQETQYF

V: TRBV4-2
J: TRBJ2-7
size: -
D: TRBD1
DNA: TGTGCCAGCAGCCAAGACCGCGGGACAGGGACTGACGAGCAGTACTTC
CDR3: CASSQDRGTGTDEQYF

V: TRBV19
J: TRBJ2-7
size: -
D: -
DNA: TGTGCCAGTGCTGACTTCAGAGAGCAGTACTTC
CDR3: CASADFREQYF

V: TRBV7-2
J: TRBJ2-5
size: -
D: TRBD2
DNA: TGTGCCAGCAGCTTAGCGGGAGGGTCCCTAGAGACCCAGTACTTC
CDR3: CASSLAGGSLETQYF

V: TRBV6-5
J: TRBJ2-4
size: -
D: -
DNA: TGTGCCAGCAGCGAGACAGATCTAGCCAAAAACATTCAGTACTTC
CDR3: CASSETDLAKNIQYF

V: TRBV7-9
J: TRBJ2-2
size: -
D: -
DNA: TGTGCCAGCAGCTCCCTAGACGCTGCGAACACCGGGGAGCTGTTTTTT
CDR3: CASSSLDAANTGELFF

V: TRBV5-1
J: TRBJ2-3
size: once
D: -
DNA: TGCGCCAGCAGCCCCCTAGCTGGCACAGATACGCAGTATTTT
CDR3: CASSPLAGTDTQYF

V: TRBV9
J: TRBJ2-1
size: -
D: TRBD2
DNA: TGTGCCAGCAGCGGACTAGCGGGAGGGCCCTACAATGAGCAGTTCTTC
CDR3: CASSGLAGGPYNEQFF

V: TRBV28
J: TRBJ2-5
size: -
D: TRBD2
DNA: TGTGCCAGCAGTTTTCTAGCGGGAGGAGGGGAGACCCAGTACTTC
CDR3: CASSFLAGGGETQYF

V: TRBV19
J: TRBJ2-1
size: -
D: TRBD2
DNA: TGTGCCAGTAGTGTCTTAGCGGGAGGCAGTGAGCAGTTCTTC
CDR3: CASSVLAGGSEQFF

V: TRBV5-1
J: TRBJ2-2
size: -
D: TRBD1
DNA: TGCGCCAGCAGCTTTGAGACAGGGGGCATCGGGGAGCTGTTTTTT
CDR3: CASSFETGGIGELFF

V: TRBV5-1
J: TRBJ2-3
size: -
D: TRBD2
DNA: TGCGCCAGCAGCGTAAATAGCGGGTTGGCAGATACGCAGTATTTT
CDR3: CASSVNSGLADTQYF

V: TRBV27
J: TRBJ2-1
size: -
D: TRBD2
DNA: TGTGCCAGCAACCCACCGGGGCCTAGCGGGAGGAGGTCCTACAATGAGCAGTTCTTC
CDR3: CASNPPGPSGRRSYNEQFF

V: TRBV5-1
J: TRBJ2-7
size: -
D: -
DNA: TGCGCCAGCAGCTCTAGCTACGAGCAGTACTTC
CDR3: CASSSSYEQYF

V: TRBV19
J: TRBJ2-1
size: -
D: TRBD2
DNA: TGTGCCAGTAGTATAAGCGGGAGTATGTACAATGAGCAGTTCTTC
CDR3: CASSISGSMYNEQFF

V: TRBV4-1
J: TRBJ2-1
size: once
D: TRBD2
DNA: TGCGCCAGCAGCCAAGATCCGGGAGGACGGGGTGAGCAGTTCTTC
CDR3: CASSQDPGGRGEQFF

V: TRBV11-2
J: TRBJ2-1
size: -
D: -
DNA: TGTGCCAGCAGCTACCAGTCCTCCTACAATGAGCAGTTCTTC
CDR3: CASSYQSSYNEQFF

V: TRBV5-1
J: TRBJ2-7
size: -
D: -
DNA: TGCGCCAGCAGCTTGGCCCCTACCTACGAGCAGTACTTC
CDR3: CASSLAPTYEQYF

V: TRBV18
J: TRBJ2-1
size: -
D: TRBD2
DNA: TGTGCCACCTCAGGGACTATAATGAGTGAGCAGTTCTTC
CDR3: CATSGTIMSEQFF

V: TRBV5-1
J: TRBJ2-7
size: -
D: -
DNA: TGCGCCAGCAGCTTGAGCGGCGGACTTTCCTACGAGCAGTACTTC
CDR3: CASSLSGGLSYEQYF

V: TRBV5-1
J: TRBJ2-1
size: few
D: -
DNA: TGCGCCAGCAGCTCCGGACACCCTTCCTACAATGAGCAGTTCTTC
CDR3: CASSSGHPSYNEQFF

V: TRBV3-1/TRBV3-2
J: TRBJ1-2
size: -
D: -
DNA: TGTGCCAGCAGCCCAATCCGAGGCGGGGACGGGATTTATGGCTACACCTTC
CDR3: CASSPIRGGDGIYGYTF

V: TRBV9
J: TRBJ1-2
size: -
D: -
DNA: TGTGCCAGCAGCGTAGAACCCACGGGGGGCTACACCTTC
CDR3: CASSVEPTGGYTF

V: TRBV24-1
J: TRBJ2-1
size: -
D: -
DNA: TGTGCCACCAGTGACCCAGGATCAGCAGGGTGGGGTGAGCAGTTCTTC
CDR3: CATSDPGSAGWGEQFF

V: TRBV28
J: TRBJ2-3
size: -
D: TRBD1
DNA: TGTGCCAGCAGCCTGCCGGGACAGGGTTTGATGAGGCGCGGAGATACGCAGTATTTT
CDR3: CASSLPGQGLMRRGDTQYF

V: TRBV6-1
J: TRBJ1-5
size: -
D: -
DNA: TGTGCCAGCAGTGCCCTTCCGCTGAGGGTCGGCAATCAGCCCCAGCATTTT
CDR3: CASSALPLRVGNQPQHF

V: TRBV5-4
J: TRBJ2-7
size: -
D: -
DNA: TGTGCCAGCAGCCCAAGAGGTGGCCCCTACGAGCAGTACTTC
CDR3: CASSPRGGPYEQYF

V: TRBV5-4
J: TRBJ2-7
size: -
D: TRBD1
DNA: TGTGCCAGCAGCTTGGCAGGGGGCCTCGACGAGCAGTACTTC
CDR3: CASSLAGGLDEQYF

V: TRBV7-9
J: TRBJ2-3
size: -
D: -
DNA: TGTGCCAGCAGCTTAGTAGGTACAGACACAGATACGCAGTATTTT
CDR3: CASSLVGTDTDTQYF

V: TRBV12-5
J: TRBJ1-5
size: -
D: -
DNA: TGTGCTAGTGCCTCCGGGGGGGGGAGAAATCAGCCCCAGCATTTT
CDR3: CASASGGGRNQPQHF

V: TRBV5-1
J: TRBJ2-1
size: once
D: TRBD2
DNA: TGCGCCAGCAGCAGAACTAGCGGGAGAACGGTGGTGGACAATGAGCAGTTCTTC
CDR3: CASSRTSGRTVVDNEQFF

V: TRBV28
J: TRBJ2-2
size: -
D: -
DNA: TGTGCCAGCAGTTTAGTCCCCTTGAGCGCGAACACCGGGGAGCTGTTTTTT
CDR3: CASSLVPLSANTGELFF

V: TRBV19
J: TRBJ2-2
size: few
D: -
DNA: TGTGCCAGTAGAAGGGGAAAGACGAACACCGGGGAGCTGTTTTTT
CDR3: CASRRGKTNTGELFF

V: TRBV6-2/TRBV6-3
J: TRBJ2-1
size: -
D: -
DNA: TGTGCCAGCAGGCCTAGAGGAGGGGTGAGCTCCTACAATGAGCAGTTCTTC
CDR3: CASRPRGGVSSYNEQFF

V: TRBV11-2
J: TRBJ2-1
size: -
D: -
DNA: TGTGCCAGCAGGGGGAGGGGGTTGGGGAACAATGAGCAGTTCTTC
CDR3: CASRGRGLGNNEQFF

V: TRBV6-5
J: TRBJ1-6
size: -
D: -
DNA: TGTGCCAGCAGAACCGACAGAAATTCACCCCTCCACTTT
CDR3: CASRTDRNSPLHF

V: TRBV29-1
J: TRBJ2-3
size: -
D: -
DNA: TGTGGCAGCGGGAGCACAGATACGCAGTATTTT
CDR3: CGSGSTDTQYF

V: TRBV5-4
J: TRBJ2-7
size: -
D: TRBD2
DNA: TGTGCCAGCAGCTTGGCAACCGGACTAGCGGCGGGCGAGCAGTACTTC
CDR3: CASSLATGLAAGEQYF

V: TRBV30
J: TRBJ2-7
size: -
D: -
DNA: TGTGCCTGGAGTTACAGCTACGAGCAGTACTTC
CDR3: CAWSYSYEQYF

V: TRBV3-1/TRBV3-2
J: TRBJ1-4
size: once
D: -
DNA: TGTGCCAGCAGGAAAGGGGTAGGGCACGCCGGCGGAAAACTGTTTTTT
CDR3: CASRKGVGHAGGKLFF

V: TRBV30
J: TRBJ2-5
size: once
D: TRBD2
DNA: TGTGCCTGGAGACTCCTCAGCGGGAGGGAGACCCAGTACTTC
CDR3: CAWRLLSGRETQYF

V: TRBV12-3/TRBV12-4
J: TRBJ2-5
size: -
D: -
DNA: TGTGCCAGCAGTTTCACAGGGCCAGAGACCCAGTACTTC
CDR3: CASSFTGPETQYF

V: TRBV3-1/TRBV3-2
J: TRBJ2-1
size: -
D: -
DNA: TGTGCCAGCAGCCTACTAAATTACAATGAGCAGTTCTTC
CDR3: CASSLLNYNEQFF

V: TRBV18
J: TRBJ2-7
size: -
D: -
DNA: TGTGCCAGCTCCCCCGGGACTCGCAACTACGAGCAGTACTTC
CDR3: CASSPGTRNYEQYF

V: TRBV28
J: TRBJ2-7
size: -
D: -
DNA: TGTGCCAGCAGTCCGATTCCGGACAGAGTGACAACCTACGAGCAGTACTTC
CDR3: CASSPIPDRVTTYEQYF

V: TRBV24-1
J: TRBJ1-5
size: -
D: -
DNA: TGTGCCACCAGTGATGCGACCATTCCAGGGCCCGCCAATCAGCCCCAGCATTTT
CDR3: CATSDATIPGPANQPQHF

V: TRBV10-2
J: TRBJ2-2
size: -
D: TRBD1
DNA: TGCGCCAGCAGTGAAGTGAGGGGGCAGGCCGGGGAGCTGTTTTTT
CDR3: CASSEVRGQAGELFF

V: TRBV5-4
J: TRBJ2-3
size: -
D: -
DNA: TGTGCCAGCTCCCTAGAGGCTGTCACAGATACGCAGTATTTT
CDR3: CASSLEAVTDTQYF

V: TRBV5-4
J: TRBJ1-4
size: -
D: TRBD1
DNA: TGTGCCAGCAGCTTGGGCGGCAGGGGGAATGAAAAACTGTTTTTT
CDR3: CASSLGGRGNEKLFF

V: TRBV6-6
J: TRBJ2-6
size: -
D: -
DNA: TGTGCCAGCAAAAATAGCTCTGGGGCCAACGTCCTGACTTTC
CDR3: CASKNSSGANVLTF

V: TRBV6-5
J: TRBJ1-3
size: once
D: TRBD1
DNA: TGTGCCAGCAGCCGACAGGGCGTAGGAGACACCATATATTTT
CDR3: CASSRQGVGDTIYF

V: TRBV27
J: TRBJ2-7
size: -
D: -
DNA: TGTGCCAGCAGTCAAAAAGGAGGAGGTTCCTACGAGCAGTACTTC
CDR3: CASSQKGGGSYEQYF